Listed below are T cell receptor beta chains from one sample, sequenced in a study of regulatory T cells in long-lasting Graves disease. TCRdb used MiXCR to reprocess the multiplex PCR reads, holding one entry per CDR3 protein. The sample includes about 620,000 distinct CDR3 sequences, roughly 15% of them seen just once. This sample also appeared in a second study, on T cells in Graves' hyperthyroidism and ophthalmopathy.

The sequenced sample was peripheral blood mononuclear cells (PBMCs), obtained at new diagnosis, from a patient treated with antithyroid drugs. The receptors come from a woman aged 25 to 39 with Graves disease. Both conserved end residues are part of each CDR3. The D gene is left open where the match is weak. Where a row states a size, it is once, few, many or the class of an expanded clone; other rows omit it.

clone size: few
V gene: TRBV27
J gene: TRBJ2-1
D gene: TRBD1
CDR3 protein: CASSLGTGGRKNEQFF
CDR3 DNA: TGTGCCAGCAGTTTAGGGACAGGGGGTAGGAAAAATGAGCAGTTCTTC

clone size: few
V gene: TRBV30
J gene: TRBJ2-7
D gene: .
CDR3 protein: CAWSSQNYEQYF
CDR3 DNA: TGTGCCTGGAGTAGTCAGAACTACGAGCAGTACTTC

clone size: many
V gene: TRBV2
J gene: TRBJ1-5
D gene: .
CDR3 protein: CASSEGGSPQPQHF
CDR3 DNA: TGTGCCAGCAGTGAAGGGGGGTCACCTCAGCCCCAGCATTTT

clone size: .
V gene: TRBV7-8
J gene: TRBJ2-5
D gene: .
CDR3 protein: CASSLTVSAGSLQETQYF
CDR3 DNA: TGTGCCAGCAGCCTTACTGTCTCAGCGGGTAGCCTCCAAGAGACCCAGTACTTC

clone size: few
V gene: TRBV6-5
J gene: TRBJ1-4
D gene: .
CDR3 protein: CASSYSNQDGKLFF
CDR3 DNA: TGTGCCAGCAGTTACTCGAACCAGGACGGGAAACTGTTTTTT

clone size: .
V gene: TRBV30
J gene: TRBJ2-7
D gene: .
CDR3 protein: CAWSAQVASEQYF
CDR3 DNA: TGTGCCTGGAGTGCACAGGTAGCTTCCGAGCAGTACTTC

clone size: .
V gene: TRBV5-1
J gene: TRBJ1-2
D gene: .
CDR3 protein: CASSFWGAGYGYTF
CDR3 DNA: TGCGCCAGCAGCTTCTGGGGGGCGGGCTATGGCTACACCTTC

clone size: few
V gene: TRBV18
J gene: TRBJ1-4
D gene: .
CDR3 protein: CASSPPSLRTNEKLFF
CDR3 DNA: TGTGCCAGCTCACCACCGTCCTTACGAACTAATGAAAAACTGTTTTTT

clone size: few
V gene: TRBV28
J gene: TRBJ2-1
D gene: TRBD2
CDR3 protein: CASSFGLAGGKAYNEQFF
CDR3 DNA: TGTGCCAGCAGTTTCGGGCTAGCGGGAGGGAAGGCCTACAATGAGCAGTTCTTC

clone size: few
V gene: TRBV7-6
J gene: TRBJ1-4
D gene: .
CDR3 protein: CASSNREKLFF
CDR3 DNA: TGTGCCAGCAGCAACCGGGAAAAACTGTTTTTT

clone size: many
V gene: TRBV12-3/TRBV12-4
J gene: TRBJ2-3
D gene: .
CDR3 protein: CASSPPFAAPDTQYF
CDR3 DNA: TGTGCCAGCAGTCCTCCTTTTGCTGCCCCAGATACGCAGTATTTT

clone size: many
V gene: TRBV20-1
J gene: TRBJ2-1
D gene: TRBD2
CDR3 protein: CSAKAGVVNEQFF
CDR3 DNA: TGCAGTGCCAAAGCGGGAGTTGTTAATGAGCAGTTCTTC

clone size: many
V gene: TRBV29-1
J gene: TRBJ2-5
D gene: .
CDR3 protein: CSVCRERCQETQYF
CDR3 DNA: TGCAGCGTTTGCCGGGAGCGATGTCAAGAGACCCAGTACTTC

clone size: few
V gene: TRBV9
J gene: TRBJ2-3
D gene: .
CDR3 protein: CASSETDWRSTDTQYF
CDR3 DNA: TGTGCCAGCAGCGAAACGGACTGGCGAAGCACAGATACGCAGTATTTT

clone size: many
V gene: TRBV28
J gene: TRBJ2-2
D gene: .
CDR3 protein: CASKADRVRAGELFF
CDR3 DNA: TGTGCCAGCAAGGCGGACAGAGTGCGAGCCGGGGAGCTGTTTTTT

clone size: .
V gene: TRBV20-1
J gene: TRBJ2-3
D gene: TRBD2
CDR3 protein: CSAREIGLAGPTDTQYF
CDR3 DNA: TGCAGTGCTAGAGAGATCGGACTAGCGGGACCCACAGATACGCAGTATTTT

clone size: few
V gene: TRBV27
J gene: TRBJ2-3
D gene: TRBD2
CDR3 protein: CASAGLAGGETQYF
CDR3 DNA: TGTGCCAGCGCCGGGCTAGCGGGAGGGGAGACGCAGTATTTT

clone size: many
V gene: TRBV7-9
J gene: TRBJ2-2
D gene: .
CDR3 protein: CASSLGLTTGELFF
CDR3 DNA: TGTGCCAGCAGCTTGGGGCTGACCACCGGGGAGCTGTTTTTT

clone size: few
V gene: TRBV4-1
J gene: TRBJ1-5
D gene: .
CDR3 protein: CASSQEGGPQPQHF
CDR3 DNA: TGCGCCAGCAGCCAAGAAGGCGGGCCACAGCCCCAGCATTTT

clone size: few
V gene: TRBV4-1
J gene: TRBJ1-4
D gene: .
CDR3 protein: CASSQVRAGADEKLFF
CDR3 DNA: TGCGCCAGCAGCCAAGTCCGGGCAGGGGCCGATGAAAAACTGTTTTTT

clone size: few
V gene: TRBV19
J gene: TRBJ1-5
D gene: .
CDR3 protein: CASSITDSYSNQPQHF
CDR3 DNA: TGTGCCAGTAGTATTACGGACAGTTATAGCAATCAGCCCCAGCATTTT

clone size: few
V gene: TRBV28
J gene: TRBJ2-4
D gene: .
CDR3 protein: CASSLRRILAKNIQYF
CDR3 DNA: TGTGCCAGCAGTTTAAGGAGAATACTAGCCAAAAACATTCAGTACTTC

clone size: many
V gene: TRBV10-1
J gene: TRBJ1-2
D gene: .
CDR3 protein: CASSESLGEWDGYTF
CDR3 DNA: TGCGCCAGCAGTGAAAGTCTGGGGGAATGGGATGGCTACACCTTC

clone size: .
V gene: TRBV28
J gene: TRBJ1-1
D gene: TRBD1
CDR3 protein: CASVPRGTGETEAFF
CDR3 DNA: TGTGCCAGCGTCCCTCGCGGGACAGGGGAGACTGAAGCTTTCTTT

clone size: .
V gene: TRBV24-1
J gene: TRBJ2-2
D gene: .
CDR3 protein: CATTGASTGELFF
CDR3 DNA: TGTGCCACCACAGGGGCAAGCACCGGGGAGCTGTTTTTT

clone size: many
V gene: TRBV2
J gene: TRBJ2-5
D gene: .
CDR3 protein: CASMKNAKTQYF
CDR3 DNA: TGTGCCAGCATGAAGAATGCGAAGACCCAGTACTTC

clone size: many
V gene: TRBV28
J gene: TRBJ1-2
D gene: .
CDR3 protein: CASSGRAGPEGYGYTF
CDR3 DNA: TGTGCCAGCAGTGGTAGGGCTGGGCCCGAAGGCTATGGCTACACCTTC

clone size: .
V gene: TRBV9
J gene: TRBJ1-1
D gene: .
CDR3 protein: CASGSQPNTEAFF
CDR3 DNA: TGTGCCTCCGGGAGTCAGCCGAACACTGAAGCTTTCTTT

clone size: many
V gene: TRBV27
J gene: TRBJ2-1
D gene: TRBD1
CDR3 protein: CASSFRDSPYNEQFF
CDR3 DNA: TGTGCCAGCAGTTTCCGGGACAGTCCCTACAATGAGCAGTTCTTC

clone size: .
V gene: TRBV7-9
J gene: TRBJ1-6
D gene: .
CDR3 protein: CASSRWGGGDFNSPLHF
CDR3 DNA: TGTGCCAGCAGCCGCTGGGGGGGTGGAGACTTTAATTCACCCCTCCACTTT

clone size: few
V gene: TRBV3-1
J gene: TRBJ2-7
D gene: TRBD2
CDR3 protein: CASSPRLAVPYEQYF
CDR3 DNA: TGTGCCAGCAGCCCGAGACTAGCAGTCCCCTACGAGCAGTACTTC

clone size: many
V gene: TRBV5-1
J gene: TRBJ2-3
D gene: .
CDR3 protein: CASTRLPGDTQYF
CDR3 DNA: TGCGCCAGCACCCGACTTCCTGGCGATACGCAGTATTTT

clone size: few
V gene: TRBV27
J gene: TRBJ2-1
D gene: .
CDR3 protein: CASTPLRLTGRHNEQFF
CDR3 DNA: TGTGCCAGCACTCCCCTACGGCTTACGGGCAGACACAATGAGCAGTTCTTC

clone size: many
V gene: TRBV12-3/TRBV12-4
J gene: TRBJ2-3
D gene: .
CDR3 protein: CASSLGAGSDTQYF
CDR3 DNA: TGTGCCAGCAGTTTAGGGGCGGGATCCGATACGCAGTATTTT

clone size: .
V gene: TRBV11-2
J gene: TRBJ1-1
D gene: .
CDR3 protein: CASRLSFKGNTEAFF
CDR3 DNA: TGTGCCAGCAGGCTATCCTTTAAAGGGAACACTGAAGCTTTCTTT

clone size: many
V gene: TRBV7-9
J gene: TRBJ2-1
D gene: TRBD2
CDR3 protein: CASSFEWEGSNEQFF
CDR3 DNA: TGTGCCAGCAGCTTTGAATGGGAGGGGTCCAATGAGCAGTTCTTC

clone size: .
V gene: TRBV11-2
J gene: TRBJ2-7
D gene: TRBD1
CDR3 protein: CASSLDPGGVYEQYF
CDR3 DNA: TGTGCCAGCAGCTTAGACCCAGGGGGCGTTTACGAGCAGTACTTC

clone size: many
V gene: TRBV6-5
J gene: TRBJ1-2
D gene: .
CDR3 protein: CASSYRGDVYTF
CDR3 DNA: TGTGCCAGCAGTTACAGAGGGGACGTCTACACCTTC

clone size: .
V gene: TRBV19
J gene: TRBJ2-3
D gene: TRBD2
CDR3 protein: CASSIRVRGLAVGGRTDTQYF
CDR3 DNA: TGTGCCAGTAGTATAAGGGTGAGGGGACTAGCGGTAGGAGGGCGCACAGATACGCAGTATTTT

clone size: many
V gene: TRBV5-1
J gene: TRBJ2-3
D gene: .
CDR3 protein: CASRGVLHTDTQYF
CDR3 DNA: TGCGCCAGCAGGGGGGTACTTCACACAGATACGCAGTATTTT

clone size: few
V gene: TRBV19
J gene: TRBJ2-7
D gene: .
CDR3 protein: CASSIIRTERYEQYF
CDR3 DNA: TGTGCCAGTAGTATAATCAGGACCGAAAGATACGAGCAGTACTTC

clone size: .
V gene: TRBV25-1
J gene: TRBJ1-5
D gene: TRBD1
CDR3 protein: CAIKTKDRTNQPQHF
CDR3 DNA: TGTGCCATCAAGACCAAGGACAGGACGAATCAGCCCCAGCATTTT

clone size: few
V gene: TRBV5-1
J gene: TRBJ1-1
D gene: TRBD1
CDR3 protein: CASSFQGTGVPNTEAFF
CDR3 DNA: TGCGCCAGCAGCTTTCAGGGGACAGGGGTCCCCAACACTGAAGCTTTCTTT

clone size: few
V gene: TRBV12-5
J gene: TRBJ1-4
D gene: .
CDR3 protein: CASGLGGDEKLFF
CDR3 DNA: TGTGCTAGTGGTTTAGGGGGGGATGAAAAACTGTTTTTT

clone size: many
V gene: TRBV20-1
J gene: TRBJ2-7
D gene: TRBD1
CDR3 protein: CSAGQGYEQYF
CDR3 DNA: TGCAGTGCTGGACAGGGGTACGAGCAGTACTTC